This T cell receptor (beta chain) was obtained from a study of cytomegalovirus exposure and HLA in healthy donors. The CDR3 runs to 19 residues. V lost 4 bases and J 0 bases, leaving 24 bases between the germline ends. Per germline, CDR1 SGHRS and CDR2 YFSETQ. The data were produced by immunoSEQ multiplex PCR, yet TCRdb's version contains in-frame clones alone and is incomplete. The sample consists of 90,000 to 150,000 clones, roughly 88% of them appearing once. This receptor was identified in a woman in her late teens or twenties in good health and CMV-seropositive. The sequencing sample was made of PBMCs. V is TRBV5-1 and J is TRBJ2-3, with D possibly TRBD1 on 6 matching bases. The CDR3 loop is CASSIVVTGLRSSTDTQYF. The CDR3, as DNA: TGCGCCAGCAGCATTGTGGTGACAGGCTTACGATCTAGCACAGATACGCAGTATTTT.